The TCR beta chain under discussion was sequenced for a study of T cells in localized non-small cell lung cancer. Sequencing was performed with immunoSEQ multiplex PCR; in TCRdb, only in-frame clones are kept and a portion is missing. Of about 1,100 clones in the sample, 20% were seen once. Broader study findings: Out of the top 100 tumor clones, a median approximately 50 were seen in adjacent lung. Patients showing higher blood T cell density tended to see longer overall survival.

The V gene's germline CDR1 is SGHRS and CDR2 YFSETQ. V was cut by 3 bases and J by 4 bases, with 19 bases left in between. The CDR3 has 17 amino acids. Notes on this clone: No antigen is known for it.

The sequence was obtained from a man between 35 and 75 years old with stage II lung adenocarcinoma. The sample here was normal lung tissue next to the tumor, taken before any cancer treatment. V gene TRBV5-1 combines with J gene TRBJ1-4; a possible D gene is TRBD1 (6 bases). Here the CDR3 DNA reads TGCGCCAGCAGCTACGACAGGTCTACGGGGCATAATGAAAAACTGTTTTTT. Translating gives CASSYDRSTGHNEKLFF.